This entry is about one T cell receptor beta chain. The V and J ends lost 2 bases and 2 bases respectively, with 12 bases between them. Germline CDR1 is MNHEY and CDR2 is SMNVEV (reference sequence). This CDR3 has 15 amino acids. The data stem from a study of blood T cell repertoires in COVID-19. Whole-study context: In each case, the material was cDNA or gDNA derived from T cells, B-cell-depleted T cells, or PBMCs.

Study processing details: Estimated nucleated cell counts came from reference gene primer amplification. Clones were sequenced by immunoSEQ multiplex PCR, and TCRdb holds only the in-frame ones, with some missing. V and J calls and clone size are as listed in that table; D and trimming were resolved from the DNA. Of more than 200,000 clones in the sample, about 88% were seen once. The chain joins TRBV27 to TRBJ1-2; no clear D. Sequencing was done on a sample of peripheral blood. This TCR derives from a man aged 25-45 years with active or convalescent COVID-19. CDR3 coding DNA: TGTGCCAGCAGTTTACACATAGGAGAAAACTATGGCTACACCTTC. Translated, it gives CASSLHIGENYGYTF.